This T cell receptor beta chain was recovered during a study of shared clonotypes between healthy human individuals. The table came from immunoSEQ multiplex PCR; TCRdb's copy has only in-frame clones and leaves some out. The sample records approximately 640,000 clones, roughly 87% being singletons. Study outcomes and limitations: Memory subsets generally showed lower estimated richness than naive subsets.

The CDR3 has 12 residues. The germline V gene has CDR1 SEHNR and CDR2 FQNEAQ (reference sequence). Trimming took 4 bases from V and 5 from J; bases not matched to a gene: 2. A note on this clone: Its target is not known.

The sample taken for sequencing was memory CD8+ T cells from PBMCs. Regarding subset: CD45RO+ cells pooled with CCR7-negative TemRA cells. This TCR was recovered from a man aged 18 to 35 in good health. Some clones in this sample may be carry-over from other donors' samples. The chain is built from TRBV7-9 and TRBJ2-7, with 7 bases matching TRBD1. CDR3 residues: CASSWDSHEQYF. In nucleotides, the CDR3 is TGTGCCAGCAGCTGGGACAGTCACGAGCAGTACTTC.